This T cell receptor beta chain was identified in a study of shared clonotypes between healthy human individuals. Findings of the study overall: Across four donors, naive CD4 shared roughly 5.2%, naive CD8 under 4%, memory CD4 about 2.5%, memory CD8 under 0.5%.

This clone was found once. What it binds is not known. Profiling relied on immunoSEQ multiplex PCR, and the TCRdb table lists in-frame clones only, not all of them. The sample lists roughly 1,500,000 clones; less than 99% were seen once. The sequence was collected from a man aged 25-40 years in good health. The sequencing input was naive CD4+ T cells sorted from blood. Subset described: CD45RA+ positively selected.

The CDR3, as DNA: TGCAGTGCTGGAGGGCGTGGCGAGCAGTACTTC. Translation gives CSAGGRGEQYF. The chain combines TRBV20-1 with TRBJ2-7; D possibly corresponds to TRBD2 (6 bases). V was cut by 5 bases and J by 6 bases, with 11 bases left in between. CDR3 length: 11 amino acids. Germline V CDR1 and CDR2: DFQATT, SNEGSKA (reference sequence).